One sample yielded the 14 T cell receptor beta chains listed below, sequenced in a study of post-analysis software for immune sequencing data. Study results and limitations: Controls had lower frequencies than patients of 4 or 5 TRBV segments, which included TRBV5-6, TRBV5-1 and TRBV20-1.

These receptors are not linked to any known antigen. Prepared libraries of TCR beta cDNA carried unique molecular identifiers. One entry per CDR3 protein results from TCRdb running MiXCR on the PCR reads. Of a few hundred thousand distinct CDR3 sequences listed, approximately 38% are singletons. The sequencing input was blood. These receptors were taken from a girl between 10 and 17 years old with multiple sclerosis.

A few counts support this clonotype. CDR3 loop: CATQWAAYSPLHF. CDR3 DNA sequence: TGTGCCACCCAGTGGGCAGCCTATTCACCCCTCCACTTT. This chain connects TRBV12-3 or TRBV12-4 to TRBJ1-6; no firm D call. CDR3 length: 13 residues. The germline V and J ends were trimmed by 10 bases and 8 bases, with 15 bases remaining between them.

This chain links TRBV20-1 with TRBJ2-4; D is uncertain. The CDR3 has 13 amino acids. The ends were cut back, 0 bases at V and 9 bases at J, with 12 bases in the middle. Per germline, CDR1 DFQATT and CDR2 SNEGSKA (reference sequence). The CDR3 is CSARDNTPGIQYF. In DNA form, the CDR3 reads TGCAGTGCTAGAGACAACACGCCAGGCATTCAGTACTTC.

The CDR3 DNA reads TGCAGTGCTGGCGGGTCAGGGGTGGGCAATCAGCCCCAGCATTTT. It specifies CSAGGSGVGNQPQHF. The chain combines TRBV20-1 with TRBJ1-5; D is possibly TRBD1 (6 bases). The CDR3 sequence is 15 residues long. The V end lost 5 bases, the J end lost 2 bases, and 16 bases lay between the germline ends. Germline V gene data show CDR1 as DFQATT and CDR2 as SNEGSKA (reference sequence).

The rearrangement joins TRBV6-5 to TRBJ2-7, with 10 bases identical to TRBD2. The CDR3 has 14 residues. Germline lookup yields CDR1 MNHEY and CDR2 SVGAGI. V trimming: 6 bases; J trimming: 2 bases; junction bases outside the gene matches: 4. The chain's CDR3 is CASRPTSGAYEQYF. CDR3 DNA: TGTGCCAGCAGGCCAACTAGCGGGGCCTACGAGCAGTACTTC.

The chain joins TRBV9 to TRBJ2-3; D tentatively fits TRBD1 or TRBD2 (5 bases each). The CDR3 runs to 17 residues. CDR1 is SGDLS, CDR2 YYNGEE, per germline. V was clipped by 0 bases and J by 8 bases, with 22 bases between them. The CDR3 DNA is TGTGCCAGCAGCGTAGATCCGGGGATGGGGCCCAGTGGTACGCAGTATTTT. Translation: CASSVDPGMGPSGTQYF. Filled out from reference TRBV9 and TRBJ2-3, the complete variable domain reads DSGVTQTPKHLITATGQRVTLRCSPRSGDLSVYWYQQSLDQGLQFLIQYYNGEERAKGNILERFSAQQFPDLHSELNLSSLELGDSALYFCASSVDPGMGPSGTQYFGPGTRLTVL.

This chain uses TRBV7-2 with TRBJ2-1, with TRBD2 identical over 9 bases. The germline CDR1 and CDR2 sequences are SGHTA and FQGNSA. This CDR3 comprises 15 residues. V was clipped by 10 bases and J by 1 base; unmatched bases: 8. The CDR3 sequence is CANTLTSGSYNEQFF. The CDR3 DNA reads as TGTGCCAACACCCTGACTAGCGGATCCTACAATGAGCAGTTCTTC.

This clonotype was seen only once. The J gene is TRBJ2-5, the V gene TRBV6-2 or TRBV6-3; TRBD2 aligns across 7 bases. With V trimmed by 6 bases and J by 5 bases, 12 bases remained unmatched. The CDR3 has 15 residues. Germline-derived CDR1 and CDR2 are MNHEY and SVGEGT. Written as DNA, the CDR3 is TGTGCCAGCAGATCCGTCGGGGGGTCGGGGGAGACCCAGTACTTC. It yields the protein CASRSVGGSGETQYF.

The CDR3 reads CASSTSGTTYRYEQYF. As DNA, the CDR3 is TGTGCCAGCAGCACCTCCGGGACTACTTATCGCTACGAGCAGTACTTC. V usage is TRBV28 and J usage is TRBJ2-7; 7 bases agree with TRBD2. V was clipped by 6 bases and J by 3 bases; unmatched bases: 14. Germline loops: CDR1 MDHEN, CDR2 SYDVKM. The CDR3 consists of 16 residues.

This chain joins TRBV20-1 and TRBJ2-7; D is undetermined. This CDR3 has 11 amino acids. The V end lost 6 bases, the J end lost 3 bases, and 9 bases lay between the germline ends. Germline lookup yields CDR1 DFQATT and CDR2 SNEGSKA (reference sequence). CDR3 DNA sequence: TGCAGTGCCAATGAAGACTACGAGCAGTACTTC. It translates to CSANEDYEQYF.

This clonotype has only a few counts. The CDR3 sequence: CSAWTGNEKLFF. The CDR3 coding sequence is TGCAGTGCTTGGACAGGGAACGAAAAACTGTTTTTT. The chain has TRBV20-1 and TRBJ1-4; 8 nucleotides align to TRBD1. The trim removed 5 bases at V and 8 bases at J, leaving 4 bases unmatched. The CDR3 is 12 residues long. Germline loops: CDR1 DFQATT, CDR2 SNEGSKA (reference sequence).

The chain combines TRBV7-2 with TRBJ2-5; 16 bases fit TRBD2. The CDR3 totals 17 residues. V lost 4 bases to trimming and J lost 4 bases; unmatched junction nucleotides: 6. Per the germline V gene, CDR1 is SGHTA and CDR2 is FQGNSA. The CDR3 protein is CASSSGTSGREGETQYF. The DNA of the CDR3 is TGTGCCAGCAGCTCCGGGACTAGCGGGAGGGAGGGAGAGACCCAGTACTTC.

Here the CDR3 DNA reads TGCAGCGTTGAGGGGACAGCAGAAAAACTGTTTTTT. Amino acid sequence: CSVEGTAEKLFF. The rearrangement links TRBV29-1 to TRBJ1-4; 7 bases fit TRBD1. Germline V gene lookup returns CDR1 SQVTM and CDR2 ANQGSEA. V lost 3 bases, J lost 8 bases, and 3 bases stayed unmatched. The CDR3 is 12 amino acids.

The CDR3 nucleotides read TGTGCCAGCTCCCTGGCGGACTCCTACAATGAGCAGTTCTTC. The encoded protein is CASSLADSYNEQFF. This chain uses TRBV6-6 with TRBJ2-1; D remains ambiguous. The V end lost 8 bases, the J end lost 0 bases, and 11 bases lay between the germline ends. This CDR3 spans 14 amino acids. CDR1 and CDR2 (germline): MNHNY, SVGAGI (reference sequence).

This sequence joins TRBV27 and TRBJ2-1; the D is unclear. CDR3 length: 12 amino acids. Per germline, CDR1 MNHEY and CDR2 SMNVEV (reference sequence). Trimming shortened V by 2 bases and J by 13 bases, and 12 bases separated the two germline ends. CDR3 DNA sequence: TGTGCCAGCAGTTTAAACGGTGAAACCCAGTTCTTC. As protein: CASSLNGETQFF.